This TCR beta chain was retrieved from a study of shared clonotypes between healthy human individuals. The CDR3 loop spans 12 amino acids. Trimming pared 6 bases from V and 4 bases from J, leaving 9 bases between. Germline V gene lookup returns CDR1 MNHEY and CDR2 SMNVEV (reference sequence). Profiled with immunoSEQ multiplex PCR; TCRdb holds only in-frame clones, not every one. The data contain just over 2,000,000 clones, 85% to 95% of them singletons. This chain links TRBV27 with TRBJ1-2; possibly TRBD1 for D (5 bases). This TCR came from a man younger than 35 in good health. Sequences were obtained from naive CD4+ T cells sorted from blood. Subset defined: CD45RA+ positively selected. CDR3 sequence reads: CASSPTGYGYTF. CDR3 DNA: TGTGCCAGCAGCCCTACAGGCTATGGCTACACCTTC.